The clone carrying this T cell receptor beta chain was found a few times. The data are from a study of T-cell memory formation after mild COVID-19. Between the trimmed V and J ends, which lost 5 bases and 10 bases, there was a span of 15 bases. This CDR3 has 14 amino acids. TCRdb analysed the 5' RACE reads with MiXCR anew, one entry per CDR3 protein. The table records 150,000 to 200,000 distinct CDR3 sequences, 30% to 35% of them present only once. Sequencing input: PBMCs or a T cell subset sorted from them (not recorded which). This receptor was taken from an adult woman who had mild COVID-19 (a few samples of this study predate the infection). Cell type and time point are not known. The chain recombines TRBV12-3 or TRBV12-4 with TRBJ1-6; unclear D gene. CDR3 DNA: TGTGCCAGCAGTCCCCGGGCGGTCGAGTCACCCCTCCACTTT. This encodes CASSPRAVESPLHF.